The following is a T cell receptor (beta chain) sequence with its context. Its antigen remains unknown. These data are taken from a study of OX40 agonist ivuxolimab in advanced cancers. Study summary: Ivuxolimab doses were 0.01, 0.1, 0.3, 1.5, 3 or 10 mg/kg every 2 weeks. Dose-escalation cases comprised hepatocellular carcinoma, melanoma, renal cell or head and neck cancer.

The repertoire was sequenced with immunoSEQ multiplex PCR; TCRdb's copy has only in-frame clones and lacks some. This table holds about 63,000 clones, around 73% found once. Study results and caveats: Mean expanded clone counts were higher in CD8+ than CD4+ T cells.

Peripheral blood came from all dose cohorts at three timepoints. The CDR3 consists of 15 residues. Germline CDR1 is MDHEN and CDR2 is SYDVKM. V trimming: 4 bases; J trimming: 4 bases; junction bases outside the gene matches: 7. The chain uses TRBV28 and TRBJ1-1; TRBD1 aligns across 9 bases. The TCR originated in an adult with an advanced solid tumor such as melanoma, head and neck, liver or kidney cancer. Sequencing used CD4+ or CD8+ T cells sorted from blood, obtained in a trial of the OX40 agonist ivuxolimab. CDR3 bases: TGTGCCAGCAGTTCCACAGGGGGCGTGATCACTGAAGCTTTCTTT. It is translated as CASSSTGGVITEAFF.